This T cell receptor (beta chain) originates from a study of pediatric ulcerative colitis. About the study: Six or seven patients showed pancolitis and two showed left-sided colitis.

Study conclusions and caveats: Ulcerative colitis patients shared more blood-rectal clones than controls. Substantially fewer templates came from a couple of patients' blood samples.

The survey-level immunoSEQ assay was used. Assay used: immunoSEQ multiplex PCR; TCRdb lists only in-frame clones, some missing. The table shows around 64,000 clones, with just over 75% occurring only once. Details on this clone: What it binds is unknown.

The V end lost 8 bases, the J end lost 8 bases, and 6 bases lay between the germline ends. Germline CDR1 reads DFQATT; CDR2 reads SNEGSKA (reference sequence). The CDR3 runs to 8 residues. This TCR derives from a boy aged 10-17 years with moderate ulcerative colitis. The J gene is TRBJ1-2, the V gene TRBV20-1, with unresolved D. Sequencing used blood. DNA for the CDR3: TGCAGTACCGGGGGCTACACCTTC. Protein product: CSTGGYTF.